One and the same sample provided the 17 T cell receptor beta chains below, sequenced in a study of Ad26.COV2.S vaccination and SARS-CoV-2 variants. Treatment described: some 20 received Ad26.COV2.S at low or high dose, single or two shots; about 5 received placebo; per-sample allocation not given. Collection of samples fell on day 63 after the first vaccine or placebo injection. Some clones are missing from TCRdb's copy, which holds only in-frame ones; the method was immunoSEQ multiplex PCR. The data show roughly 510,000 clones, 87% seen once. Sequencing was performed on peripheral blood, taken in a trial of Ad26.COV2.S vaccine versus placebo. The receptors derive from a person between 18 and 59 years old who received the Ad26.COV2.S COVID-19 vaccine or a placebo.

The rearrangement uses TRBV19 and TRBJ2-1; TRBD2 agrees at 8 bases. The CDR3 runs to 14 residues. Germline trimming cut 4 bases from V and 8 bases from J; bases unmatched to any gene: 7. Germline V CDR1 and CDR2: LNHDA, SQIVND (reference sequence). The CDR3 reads CASSRAGEKHEQFF. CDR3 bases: TGTGCCAGTAGTAGAGCGGGAGAAAAGCATGAGCAGTTCTTC.

In DNA, the CDR3 is TGTGCCAGCAGCCCAAGTGGACATGTGGGGAATCAGCCCCAGCATTTT. This gives the protein CASSPSGHVGNQPQHF. The V gene is TRBV7-9, the J gene TRBJ1-5; possible D gene TRBD1, 5 bases. Trimming cost V 5 bases and J 4 bases, with 18 bases left between them. Germline V CDR1 and CDR2: SEHNR, FQNEAQ (reference sequence). The CDR3 is made up of 16 amino acids.

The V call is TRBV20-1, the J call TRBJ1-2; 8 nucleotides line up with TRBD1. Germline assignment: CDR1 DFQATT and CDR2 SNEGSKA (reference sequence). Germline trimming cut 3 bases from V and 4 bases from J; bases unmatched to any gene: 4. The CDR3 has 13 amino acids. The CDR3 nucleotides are TGCAGTGCTAGTGGGACAGGCCTCTATGGCTACACCTTC. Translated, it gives CSASGTGLYGYTF.

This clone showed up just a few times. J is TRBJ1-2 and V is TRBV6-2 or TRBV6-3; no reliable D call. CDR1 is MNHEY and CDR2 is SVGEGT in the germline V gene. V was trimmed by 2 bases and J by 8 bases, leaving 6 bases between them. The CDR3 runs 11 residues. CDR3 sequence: CASSYVRGYTF. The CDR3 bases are TGTGCCAGCAGTTACGTGCGCGGCTACACCTTC.

The CDR3 nucleotides are TGTGCCAGCAGCTGGCTCATACGGAGGTCTAGCACAGATACGCAGTATTTT. This encodes CASSWLIRRSSTDTQYF. V and J are TRBV7-2 and TRBJ2-3; D might be TRBD2 (5 bases). The germline V gene has CDR1 SGHTA and CDR2 FQGNSA. There are 17 residues in the CDR3. The V and J ends lost 4 bases and 0 bases respectively, with 17 bases between them. Using reference TRBV7-2 and TRBJ2-3 for the parts outside the CDR3, the full variable domain is GAGVSQSPSNKVTEKGKDVELRCDPISGHTALYWYRQSLGQGLEFLIYFQGNSAPDKSGLPSDRFSAERTGGSVSTLTIQRTQQEDSAVYLCASSWLIRRSSTDTQYFGPGTRLTVL.

The CDR3 coding sequence is TGTGCCAGCACCGTGTCGATGAGCGGGACTAATGAAAAACTGTTTTTT. This codes for CASTVSMSGTNEKLFF. The genes are TRBV5-8 and TRBJ1-4; D gene ambiguous. The V end was cut by 6 bases, the J end by 2 bases, with 17 bases between. CDR1 and CDR2 (germline): SGHTS, YDEGEE. The CDR3 loop spans 16 amino acids.

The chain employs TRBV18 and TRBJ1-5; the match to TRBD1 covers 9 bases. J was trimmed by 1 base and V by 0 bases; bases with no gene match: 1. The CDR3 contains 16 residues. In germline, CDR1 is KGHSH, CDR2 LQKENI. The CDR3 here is CASSPPGTGSNQPQHF. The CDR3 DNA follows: TGTGCCAGCTCACCACCTGGGACAGGGAGCAATCAGCCCCAGCATTTT.

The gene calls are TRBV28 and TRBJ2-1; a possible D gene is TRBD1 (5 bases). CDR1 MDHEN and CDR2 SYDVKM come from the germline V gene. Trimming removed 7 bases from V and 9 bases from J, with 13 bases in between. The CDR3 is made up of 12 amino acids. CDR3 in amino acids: CASTLRVGEQFF. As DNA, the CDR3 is TGTGCCAGCACCCTCAGGGTTGGTGAGCAGTTCTTC.

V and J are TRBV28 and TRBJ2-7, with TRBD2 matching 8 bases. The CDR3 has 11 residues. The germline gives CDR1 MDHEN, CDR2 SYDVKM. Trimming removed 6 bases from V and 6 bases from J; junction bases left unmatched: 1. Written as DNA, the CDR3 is TGTGCCAGCAGGGCGGGGGGCGAGCAGTACTTC. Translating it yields CASRAGGEQYF. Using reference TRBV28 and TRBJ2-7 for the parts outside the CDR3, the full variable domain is DVKVTQSSRYLVKRTGEKVFLECVQDMDHENMFWYRQDPGLGLRLIYFSYDVKMKEKGDIPEGYSVSREKKERFSLILESASTNQTSMYLCASRAGGEQYFGPGTRLTVT.

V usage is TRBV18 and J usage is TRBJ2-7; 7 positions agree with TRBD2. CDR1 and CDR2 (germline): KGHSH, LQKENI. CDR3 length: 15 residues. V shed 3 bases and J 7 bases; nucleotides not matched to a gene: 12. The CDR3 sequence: CASSPPPGRVYEQYF. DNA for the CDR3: TGTGCCAGCTCACCCCCTCCTGGGAGGGTCTATGAGCAGTACTTC.

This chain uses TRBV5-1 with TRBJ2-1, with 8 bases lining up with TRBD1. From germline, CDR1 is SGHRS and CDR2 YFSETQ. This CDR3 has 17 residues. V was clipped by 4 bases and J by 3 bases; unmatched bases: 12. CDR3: CASSARPQDRGYNEQFF. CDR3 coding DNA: TGCGCCAGCAGCGCCCGGCCCCAAGACAGGGGCTACAATGAGCAGTTCTTC. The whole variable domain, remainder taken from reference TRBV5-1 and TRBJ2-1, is KAGVTQTPRYLIKTRGQQVTLSCSPISGHRSVSWYQQTPGQGLQFLFEYFSETQRNKGNFPGRFSGRQFSNSRSEMNVSTLELGDSALYLCASSARPQDRGYNEQFFGPGTRLTVL.

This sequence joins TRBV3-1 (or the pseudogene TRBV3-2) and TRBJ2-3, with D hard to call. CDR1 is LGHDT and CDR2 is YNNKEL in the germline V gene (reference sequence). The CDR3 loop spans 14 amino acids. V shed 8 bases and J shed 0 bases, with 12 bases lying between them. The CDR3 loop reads CASRRTSSTDTQYF. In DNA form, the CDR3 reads TGTGCCAGCCGACGTACGTCTAGCACAGATACGCAGTATTTT.

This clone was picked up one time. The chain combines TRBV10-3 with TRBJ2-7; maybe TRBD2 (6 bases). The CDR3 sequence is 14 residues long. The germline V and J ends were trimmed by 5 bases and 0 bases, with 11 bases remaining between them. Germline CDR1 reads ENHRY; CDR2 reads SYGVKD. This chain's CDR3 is CAISSRGSSYEQYF. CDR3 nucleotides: TGTGCCATCAGTTCCCGGGGGAGCTCCTACGAGCAGTACTTC.

This CDR3 is CASSLSVPATDTQYF. CDR3 in DNA: TGTGCCAGCAGTTTATCGGTCCCGGCAACAGATACGCAGTATTTT. The chain employs TRBV27 and TRBJ2-3, with D unclear. CDR3 length: 15 amino acids. Deletions cut 0 bases from V and 3 bases from J, with 10 bases between. The germline gives CDR1 MNHEY, CDR2 SMNVEV (reference sequence).

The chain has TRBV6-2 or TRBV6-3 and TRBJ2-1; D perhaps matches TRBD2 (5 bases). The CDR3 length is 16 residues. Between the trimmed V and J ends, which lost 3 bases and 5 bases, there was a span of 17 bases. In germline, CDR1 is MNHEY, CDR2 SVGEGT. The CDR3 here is CASSYEGSIRNNEQFF. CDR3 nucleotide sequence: TGTGCCAGCAGTTATGAGGGATCTATCAGGAACAATGAGCAGTTCTTC.

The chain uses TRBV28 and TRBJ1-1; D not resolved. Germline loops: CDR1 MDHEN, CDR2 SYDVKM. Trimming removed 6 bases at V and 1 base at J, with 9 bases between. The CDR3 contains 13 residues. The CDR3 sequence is CASRGLGNTEAFF. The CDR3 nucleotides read TGTGCCAGCAGGGGGTTGGGGAACACTGAAGCTTTCTTT. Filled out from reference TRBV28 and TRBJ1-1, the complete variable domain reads DVKVTQSSRYLVKRTGEKVFLECVQDMDHENMFWYRQDPGLGLRLIYFSYDVKMKEKGDIPEGYSVSREKKERFSLILESASTNQTSMYLCASRGLGNTEAFFGQGTRLTVV.

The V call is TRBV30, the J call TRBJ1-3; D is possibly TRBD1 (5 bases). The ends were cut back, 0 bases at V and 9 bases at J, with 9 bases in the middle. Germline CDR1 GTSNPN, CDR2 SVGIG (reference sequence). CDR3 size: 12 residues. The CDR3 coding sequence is TGTGCCTGGAGTGTCGGGGGAGGCACCATATATTTT. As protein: CAWSVGGGTIYF.